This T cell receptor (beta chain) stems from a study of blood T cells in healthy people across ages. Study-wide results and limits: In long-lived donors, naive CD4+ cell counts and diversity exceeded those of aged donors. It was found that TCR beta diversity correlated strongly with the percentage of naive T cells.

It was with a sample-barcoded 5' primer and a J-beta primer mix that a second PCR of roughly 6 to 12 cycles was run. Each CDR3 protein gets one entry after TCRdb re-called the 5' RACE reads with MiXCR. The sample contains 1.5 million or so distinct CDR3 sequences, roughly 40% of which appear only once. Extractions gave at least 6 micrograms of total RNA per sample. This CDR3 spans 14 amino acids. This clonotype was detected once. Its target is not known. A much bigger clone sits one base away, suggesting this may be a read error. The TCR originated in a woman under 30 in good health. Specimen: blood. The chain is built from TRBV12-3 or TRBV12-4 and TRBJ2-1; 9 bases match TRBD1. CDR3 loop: CASIPGQGGNGQFF. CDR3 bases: TGTGCCAGCATCCCGGGACAGGGCGGCAATGGGCAGTTCTTC.